This is a list of T cell receptor beta chains from one sample in a study of shared clonotypes between healthy human individuals. Sequencing used immunoSEQ multiplex PCR; TCRdb keeps in-frame clones, though not all of them. The sample has millions of clones, 85% to 95% seen once. The sample consisted of naive CD4+ T cells sorted from blood. All receptors come from a man between 18 and 35 years old in good health. The CDR3 runs from the conserved cysteine through the conserved F or W. The D gene is left open where the match is weak. The size entry is marked missing in some rows and otherwise reads once, few, many or a size class.

j_call clone_size d_call v_call cdr3_nt cdr3_aa
TRBJ2-7 NA TRBD2 TRBV15 TGTGCCACCAGCAGAGATATGCGGGGGGACGAGGAGCAGTACTTC CATSRDMRGDEEQYF
TRBJ2-1 NA TRBD2 TRBV5-1 TGCGCCAGCAGCTTGGAAAGCCTAGCGGGGGGCTCCTACAATGAGCAGTTCTTC CASSLESLAGGSYNEQFF
TRBJ2-1 NA NA TRBV19 TGTGCCAGTAGTCGTGAGGCTGTAGGGAATGAGCAGTTCTTC CASSREAVGNEQFF
TRBJ2-5 NA TRBD1 TRBV6-1 TGTGCCAGCATCCGGGGGGACAGGGGGTCGGAGACCCAGTACTTC CASIRGDRGSETQYF
TRBJ1-1 once NA TRBV13 TGTGCCAGCACCTTACGGGGAAGGACTGAAGCTTTCTTT CASTLRGRTEAFF
TRBJ2-5 once TRBD2 TRBV19 TGTGCCAGTAGTATGGAGCGGGGGGTTCAAGAGACCCAGTACTTC CASSMERGVQETQYF
TRBJ1-6 NA NA TRBV7-2 TGTGCCAGCAGCTTGAGTTCGAAGTCCTATAATTCACCCCTCCACTTT CASSLSSKSYNSPLHF
TRBJ1-2 once NA TRBV7-9 TGTGCCAGCAGCTTAATTTCCGGGAATGGCTACACCTTC CASSLISGNGYTF
TRBJ2-7 NA NA TRBV27 TGTGCCAGCAGTTTAGGCGCGGGGTACGAGCAGTACTTC CASSLGAGYEQYF
TRBJ2-5 NA TRBD2 TRBV2 TGTGCCAGCAGATACCGGGACAGGTCCGGGACTAGCGGGCCGGGGGGGACCCAGTACTTC CASRYRDRSGTSGPGGTQYF
TRBJ2-7 NA TRBD2 TRBV2 TGTGCCAGCCAGGGACTATATTCCTACGAGCAGTACTTC CASQGLYSYEQYF
TRBJ1-3 NA NA TRBV6-1 TGTGCCAGCAGTGAAGTTGACAGTACAACTGGAAACACCATATATTTT CASSEVDSTTGNTIYF
TRBJ2-5 NA TRBD2 TRBV5-1 TGCGCCAGCAGCTTGAGACTAGCGGGAGGGCCTGAGGAGACCCAGTACTTC CASSLRLAGGPEETQYF
TRBJ2-6 NA NA TRBV5-1 TGCGCCAGCAGCCCTCTAAGTGCTGGGGCCAACGTCCTGACTTTC CASSPLSAGANVLTF
TRBJ2-1 NA TRBD2 TRBV7-2 TGTGCCAGCAGCTTAGGACTAGCGGGCGGAAATGAGCAGTTCTTC CASSLGLAGGNEQFF
TRBJ2-5 NA NA TRBV6-1 TGTGCCAGCAGTGAAGAGCAACGGGGGCAAGAGACCCAGTACTTC CASSEEQRGQETQYF
TRBJ2-7 NA TRBD1 TRBV9 TGTGCCAGCAGCGTACAGGGACAGGGGAACGAGCAGTACTTC CASSVQGQGNEQYF
TRBJ2-5 NA TRBD1 TRBV28 TGTGCCAGCAGTTTTCCCTGGGACAGGAGAGAAGAGACCCAGTACTTC CASSFPWDRREETQYF
TRBJ1-2 NA NA TRBV5-6 TGTGCCAGCAGCTTGGAACAGGGACACTATGGCTACACCTTC CASSLEQGHYGYTF
TRBJ2-3 NA TRBD2 TRBV7-2 TGTGCCAGCAGCCCAGGGGGACTAGCGGGAGGGTCGGGTACGCAGTATTTT CASSPGGLAGGSGTQYF
TRBJ2-5 NA TRBD1 TRBV18 TGTGCCAGCTCACCATTACAGGGGGCGACGGAGGAGACCCAGTACTTC CASSPLQGATEETQYF
TRBJ2-2 NA TRBD2 TRBV28 TGTGCCAGCAGTCCCAGACTAGCGGGAGCCGGGGAGCTGTTTTTT CASSPRLAGAGELFF
TRBJ2-1 NA NA TRBV5-5 TGTGCCAGCAGCCCAGGGGCCCCGGGATACAATGAGCAGTTCTTC CASSPGAPGYNEQFF
TRBJ1-6 few NA TRBV19 TGTGCCAGTACAAAGGAGTTTATGGGTTCACCCCTCCACTTT CASTKEFMGSPLHF
TRBJ2-7 NA TRBD1 TRBV7-2 TGTGCCAGCAGCTACTCGACAGGGAACGGCGAGCAGTACTTC CASSYSTGNGEQYF
TRBJ1-1 NA NA TRBV7-9 TGTGCCAGCAGCTTATTACTGGACCTGACTGAAGCTTTCTTT CASSLLLDLTEAFF
TRBJ2-1 once TRBD1 TRBV29-1 TGCAGCGTTGATAGCCTAAGGGGGCCTTGGAATGAGCAGTTCTTC CSVDSLRGPWNEQFF
TRBJ2-1 NA TRBD1 TRBV12-5 TGTGCTAGTGGCACGGGACAGGGCCACAATGAGCAGTTCTTC CASGTGQGHNEQFF